This passage covers 5 T cell receptor beta chains from one sample sequenced in a study of tumor-infiltrating lymphocytes in primary liver carcinoma. TCR beta cDNA came from about 500 ng total RNA, primed with a constant-region primer. Libraries for TCR beta were built through three nested multiplex PCR rounds, which together made up a slightly modified ARM-PCR procedure. The first two PCR rounds, roughly 9 cycles each, used TRBV1-TRBV30 forward primers and a C-beta reverse primer. Each CDR3 protein is one row after TCRdb ran MiXCR on the multiplex PCR reads. The table lists roughly 100,000 distinct CDR3 sequences, approximately 80% of them singletons. Starting material for RNA and DNA co-extraction consisted of roughly 19-31 mg of unsorted bulk tissue. Sequenced material: liver tumor tissue from sampling region 3. Subset defined: tumor region T3, left-lateral pole. These receptor sequences come from a middle-aged man with primary liver carcinoma and hepatitis B virus infection.

Concerning this clonotype itself: The junction departs from the called germline gene at one end, perhaps through a read error. V usage is TRBV12-3 or TRBV12-4 and J usage is TRBJ2-3, with D maybe TRBD1 (5 bases). There are 15 residues in the CDR3. CDR3 coding DNA: TGTGCCAGCAGTTCTGCGCGTGGACGCACAGGTACGCAGTATTTT. Translation: CASSSARGRTGTQYF.

Note on this clonotype: Likely a read error: the CDR3 ends without its conserved phenylalanine or tryptophan. V usage is TRBV29-1 and J usage is TRBJ2-5; D might be TRBD2 (5 bases). The CDR3 has 13 residues. Germline CDR1 and CDR2: SQVTM and ANQGSEA. The CDR3 sequence: CSVEDPVWETQYI. The CDR3 DNA reads TGCAGCGTTGAAGATCCTGTTTGGGAGACTCAGTACATC.

The sample holds a few counts of this clonotype. The V gene is TRBV12-3 or TRBV12-4, the J gene TRBJ1-2; D might be TRBD1 (6 bases). This CDR3 has 14 amino acids. CDR3 loop: CVNTPGGEDYGYTF. The CDR3, as DNA: TGTGTCAACACCCCGGGGGGCGAGGACTATGGCTACACCTTC.

This clonotype was detected once. The conserved phenylalanine or tryptophan normally closing the CDR3 is absent here, so this likely arose from a read error. The DNA is left out, because the CDR3 cannot be placed on it with certainty; the CDR3 is given as TCRdb lists it. Here the CDR3 reads CSVDLGGTEAFY. J is TRBJ1-1 and V is TRBV29-1; the table's D call TRBD1 went unverified against the DNA. The CDR3 has 12 amino acids, counting both end residues. Germline CDR1 is SQVTM and CDR2 is ANQGSEA.

With regard to this clonotype: One end of the junction is discordant with germline, which a read error may explain. V is TRBV29-1 and J is TRBJ2-7, with D possibly being TRBD2 (5 bases). In germline, CDR1 is SQVTM, CDR2 ANQGSEA. The CDR3 has 12 amino acids. CDR3 nucleotides: TGCATCGCGGGTTGGGGTAATCACAAGCAGCACTTC. This codes for CIAGWGNHKQHF.